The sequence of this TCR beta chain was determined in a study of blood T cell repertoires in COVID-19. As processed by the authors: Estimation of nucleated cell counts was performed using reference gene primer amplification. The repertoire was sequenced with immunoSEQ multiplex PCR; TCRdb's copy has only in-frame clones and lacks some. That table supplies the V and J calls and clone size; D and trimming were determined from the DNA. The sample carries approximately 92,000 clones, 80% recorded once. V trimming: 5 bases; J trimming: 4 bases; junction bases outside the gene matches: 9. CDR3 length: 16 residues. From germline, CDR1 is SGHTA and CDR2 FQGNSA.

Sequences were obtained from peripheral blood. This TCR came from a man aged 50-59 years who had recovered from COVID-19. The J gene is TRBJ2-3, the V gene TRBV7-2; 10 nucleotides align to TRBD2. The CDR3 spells CASSPGGTSVADTQYF. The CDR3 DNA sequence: TGTGCCAGCAGCCCCGGCGGGACTAGCGTGGCAGATACGCAGTATTTT.